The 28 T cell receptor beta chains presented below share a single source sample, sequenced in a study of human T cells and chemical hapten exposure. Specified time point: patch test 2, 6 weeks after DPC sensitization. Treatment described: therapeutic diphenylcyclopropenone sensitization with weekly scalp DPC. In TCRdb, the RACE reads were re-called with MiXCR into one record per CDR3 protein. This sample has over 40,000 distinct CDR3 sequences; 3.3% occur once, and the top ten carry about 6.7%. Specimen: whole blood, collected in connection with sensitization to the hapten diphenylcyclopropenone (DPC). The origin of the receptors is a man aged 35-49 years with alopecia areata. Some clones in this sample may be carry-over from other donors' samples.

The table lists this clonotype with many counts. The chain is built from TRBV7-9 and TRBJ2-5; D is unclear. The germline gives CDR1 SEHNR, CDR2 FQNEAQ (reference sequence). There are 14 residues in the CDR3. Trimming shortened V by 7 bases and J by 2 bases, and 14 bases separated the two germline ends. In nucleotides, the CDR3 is TGTGCCAGCATCGAGTTGGCAAGACAAGAGACCCAGTACTTC. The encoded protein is CASIELARQETQYF.

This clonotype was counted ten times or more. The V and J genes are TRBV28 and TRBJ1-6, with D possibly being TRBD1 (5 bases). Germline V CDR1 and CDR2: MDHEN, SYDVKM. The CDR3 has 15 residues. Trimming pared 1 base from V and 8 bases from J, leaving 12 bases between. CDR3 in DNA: TGTGCCAGCAGTTTATTAGCGGGAGGGGATTCACCCCTCCACTTT. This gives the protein CASSLLAGGDSPLHF.

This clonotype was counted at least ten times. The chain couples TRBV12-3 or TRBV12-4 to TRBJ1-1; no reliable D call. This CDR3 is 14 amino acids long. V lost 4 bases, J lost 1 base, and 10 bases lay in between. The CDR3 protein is CASSSSGANTEAFF. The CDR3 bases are TGTGCCAGCAGTTCGTCAGGAGCGAACACTGAAGCTTTCTTT.

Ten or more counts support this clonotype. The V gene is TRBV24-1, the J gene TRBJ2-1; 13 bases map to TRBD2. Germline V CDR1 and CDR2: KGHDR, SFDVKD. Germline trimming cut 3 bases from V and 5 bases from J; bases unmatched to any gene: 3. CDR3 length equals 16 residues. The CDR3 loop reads CATSDATSGRNNEQFF. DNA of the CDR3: TGTGCCACCAGTGATGCGACTAGCGGGAGGAACAATGAGCAGTTCTTC.

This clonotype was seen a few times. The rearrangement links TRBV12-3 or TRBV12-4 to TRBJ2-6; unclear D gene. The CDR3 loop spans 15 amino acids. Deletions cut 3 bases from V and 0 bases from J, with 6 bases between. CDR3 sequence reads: CASSFENSGANVLTF. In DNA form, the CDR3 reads TGTGCCAGCAGTTTCGAGAACTCTGGGGCCAACGTCCTGACTTTC.

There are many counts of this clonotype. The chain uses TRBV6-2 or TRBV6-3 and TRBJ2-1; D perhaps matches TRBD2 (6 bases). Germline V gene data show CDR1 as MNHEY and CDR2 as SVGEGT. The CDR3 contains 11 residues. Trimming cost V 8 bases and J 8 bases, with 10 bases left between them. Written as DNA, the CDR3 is TGTGCCAGCGAGTCTAGCGATGAGCAGTTCTTC. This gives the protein CASESSDEQFF.

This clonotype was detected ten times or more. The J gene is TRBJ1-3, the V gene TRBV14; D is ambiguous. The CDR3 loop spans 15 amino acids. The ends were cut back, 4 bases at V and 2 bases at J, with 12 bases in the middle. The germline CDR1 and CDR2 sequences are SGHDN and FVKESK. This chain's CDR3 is CASSRMMGTGNTIYF. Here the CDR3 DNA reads TGTGCCAGCAGCCGCATGATGGGGACTGGAAACACCATATATTTT.

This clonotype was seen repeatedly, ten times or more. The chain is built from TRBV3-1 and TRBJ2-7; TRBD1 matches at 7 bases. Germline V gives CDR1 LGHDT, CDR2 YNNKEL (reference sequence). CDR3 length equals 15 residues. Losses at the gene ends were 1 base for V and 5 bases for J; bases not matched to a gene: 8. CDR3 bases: TGTGCCAGCAGCCAAGCCTTGACAGGGAACGACGAGCAGTACTTC. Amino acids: CASSQALTGNDEQYF.

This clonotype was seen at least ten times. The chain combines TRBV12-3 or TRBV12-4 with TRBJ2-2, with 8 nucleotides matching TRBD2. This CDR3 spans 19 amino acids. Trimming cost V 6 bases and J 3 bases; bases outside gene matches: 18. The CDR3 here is CASSQFLQRTSMDTGELFF. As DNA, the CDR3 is TGTGCCAGCAGCCAATTCCTCCAGAGGACTAGCATGGACACCGGGGAGCTGTTTTTT.

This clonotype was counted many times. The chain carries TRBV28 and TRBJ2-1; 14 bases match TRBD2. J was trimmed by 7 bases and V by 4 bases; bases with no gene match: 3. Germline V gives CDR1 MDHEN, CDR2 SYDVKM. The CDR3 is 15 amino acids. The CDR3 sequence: CASSWGTSGRNEQFF. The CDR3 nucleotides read TGTGCCAGCAGTTGGGGGACTAGCGGGAGAAATGAGCAGTTCTTC. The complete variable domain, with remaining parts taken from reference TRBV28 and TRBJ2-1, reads DVKVTQSSRYLVKRTGEKVFLECVQDMDHENMFWYRQDPGLGLRLIYFSYDVKMKEKGDIPEGYSVSREKKERFSLILESASTNQTSMYLCASSWGTSGRNEQFFGPGTRLTVL.

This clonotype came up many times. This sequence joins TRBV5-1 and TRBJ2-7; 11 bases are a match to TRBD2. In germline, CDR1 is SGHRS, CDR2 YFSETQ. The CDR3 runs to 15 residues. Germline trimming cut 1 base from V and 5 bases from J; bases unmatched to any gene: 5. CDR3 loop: CASSLTSGRENEQYF. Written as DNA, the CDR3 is TGCGCCAGCAGCTTGACTAGCGGGAGAGAAAACGAGCAGTACTTC.

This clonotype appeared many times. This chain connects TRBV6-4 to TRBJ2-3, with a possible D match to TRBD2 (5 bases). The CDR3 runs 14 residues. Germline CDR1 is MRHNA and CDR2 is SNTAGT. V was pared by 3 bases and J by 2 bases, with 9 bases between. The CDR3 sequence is CASSDEGDTDTQYF. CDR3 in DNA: TGTGCCAGCAGTGATGAGGGAGACACAGATACGCAGTATTTT.

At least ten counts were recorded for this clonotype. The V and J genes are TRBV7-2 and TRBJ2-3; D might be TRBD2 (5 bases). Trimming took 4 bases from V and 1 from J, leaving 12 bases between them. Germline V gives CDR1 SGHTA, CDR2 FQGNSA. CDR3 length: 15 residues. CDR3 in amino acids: CASSSQRKRTDTQYF. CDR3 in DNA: TGTGCCAGCAGCTCTCAGCGGAAACGCACAGATACGCAGTATTTT.

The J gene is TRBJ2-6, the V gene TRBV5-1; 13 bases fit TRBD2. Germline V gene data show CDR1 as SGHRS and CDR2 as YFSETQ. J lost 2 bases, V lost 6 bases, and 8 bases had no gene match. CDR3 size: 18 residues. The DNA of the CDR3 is TGCGCCAGCACCTCCGGGACTAGCGGGATCGCTGGGGCCAACGTCCTGACTTTC. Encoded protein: CASTSGTSGIAGANVLTF.

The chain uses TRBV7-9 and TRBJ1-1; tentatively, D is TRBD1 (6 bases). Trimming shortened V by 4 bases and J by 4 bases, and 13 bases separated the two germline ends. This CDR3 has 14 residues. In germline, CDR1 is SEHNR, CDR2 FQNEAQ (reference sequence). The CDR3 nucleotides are TGTGCCAGCAGCTCCGTGGGGGGGCTCACTGAAGCTTTCTTT. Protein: CASSSVGGLTEAFF.

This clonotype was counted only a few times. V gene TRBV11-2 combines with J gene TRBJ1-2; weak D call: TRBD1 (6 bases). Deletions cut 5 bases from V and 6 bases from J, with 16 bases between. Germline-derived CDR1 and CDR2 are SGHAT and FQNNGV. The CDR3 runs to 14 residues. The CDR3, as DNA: TGTGCCAGCAGCCCTCAAAGGAGGGGGGATGGCTACACCTTC. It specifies CASSPQRRGDGYTF.

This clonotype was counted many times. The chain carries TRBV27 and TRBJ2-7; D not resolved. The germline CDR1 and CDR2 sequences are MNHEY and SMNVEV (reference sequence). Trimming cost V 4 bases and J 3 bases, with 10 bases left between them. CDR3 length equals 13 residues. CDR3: CASSSRANYEQYF. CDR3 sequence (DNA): TGTGCCAGCAGTTCCCGGGCCAACTACGAGCAGTACTTC.

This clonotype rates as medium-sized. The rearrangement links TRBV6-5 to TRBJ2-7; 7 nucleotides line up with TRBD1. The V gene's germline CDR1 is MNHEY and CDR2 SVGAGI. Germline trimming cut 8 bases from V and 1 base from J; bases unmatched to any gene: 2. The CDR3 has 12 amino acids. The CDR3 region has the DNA TGTGCCAGCTCGGGACAGTCCTACGAGCAGTACTTC. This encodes CASSGQSYEQYF.

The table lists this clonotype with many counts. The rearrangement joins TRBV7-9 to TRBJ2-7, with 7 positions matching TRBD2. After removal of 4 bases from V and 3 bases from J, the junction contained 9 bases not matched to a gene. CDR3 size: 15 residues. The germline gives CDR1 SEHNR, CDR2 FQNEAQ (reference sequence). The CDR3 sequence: CASSSSGRALYEQYF. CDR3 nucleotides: TGTGCCAGCAGCTCTAGCGGAAGGGCCCTCTACGAGCAGTACTTC.

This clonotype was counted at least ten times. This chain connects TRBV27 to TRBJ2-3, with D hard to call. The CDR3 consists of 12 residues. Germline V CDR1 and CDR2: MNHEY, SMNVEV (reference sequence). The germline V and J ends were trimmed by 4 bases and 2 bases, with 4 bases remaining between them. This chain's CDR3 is CASSSPTDTQYF. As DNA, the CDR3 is TGTGCCAGCAGTTCACCCACAGATACGCAGTATTTT.

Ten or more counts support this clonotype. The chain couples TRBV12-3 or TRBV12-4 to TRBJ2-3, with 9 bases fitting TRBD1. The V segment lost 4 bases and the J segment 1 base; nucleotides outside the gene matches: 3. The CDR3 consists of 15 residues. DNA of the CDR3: TGTGCCAGCAGTTCTAGGACAGGGGGCACAGATACGCAGTATTTT. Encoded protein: CASSSRTGGTDTQYF.

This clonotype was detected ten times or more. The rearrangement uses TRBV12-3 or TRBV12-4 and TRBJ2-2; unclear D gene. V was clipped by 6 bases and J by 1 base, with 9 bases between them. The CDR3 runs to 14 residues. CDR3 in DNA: TGTGCCAGCAGACCCTCTGGGAACACCGGGGAGCTGTTTTTT. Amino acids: CASRPSGNTGELFF.

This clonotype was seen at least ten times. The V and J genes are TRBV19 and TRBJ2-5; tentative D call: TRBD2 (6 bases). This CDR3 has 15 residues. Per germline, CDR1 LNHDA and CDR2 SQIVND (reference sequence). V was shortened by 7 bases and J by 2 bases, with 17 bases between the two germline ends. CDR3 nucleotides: TGTGCCAGTAAGCTAGCAGCGGGTTTACAAGAGACCCAGTACTTC. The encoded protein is CASKLAAGLQETQYF.

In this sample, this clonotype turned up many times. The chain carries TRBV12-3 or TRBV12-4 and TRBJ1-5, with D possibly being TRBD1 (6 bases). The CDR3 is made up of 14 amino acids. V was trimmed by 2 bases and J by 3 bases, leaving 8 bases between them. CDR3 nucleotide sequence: TGTGCCAGCAGTTTAACGGGGGCCAATCAGCCCCAGCATTTT. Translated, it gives CASSLTGANQPQHF.

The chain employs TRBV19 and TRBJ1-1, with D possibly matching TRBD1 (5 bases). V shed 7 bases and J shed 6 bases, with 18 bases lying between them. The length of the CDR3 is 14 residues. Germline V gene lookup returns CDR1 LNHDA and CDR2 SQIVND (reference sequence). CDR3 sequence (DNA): TGTGCCAGTACCAACGACCAGGGACGGCCTGAAGCTTTCTTT. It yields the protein CASTNDQGRPEAFF.

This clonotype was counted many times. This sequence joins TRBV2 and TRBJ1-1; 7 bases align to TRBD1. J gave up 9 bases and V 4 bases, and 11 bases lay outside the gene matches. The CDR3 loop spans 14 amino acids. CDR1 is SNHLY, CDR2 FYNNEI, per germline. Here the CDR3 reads CASSARQGIAQAFF. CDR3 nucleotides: TGTGCCAGCAGTGCACGACAGGGAATAGCGCAAGCTTTCTTT.

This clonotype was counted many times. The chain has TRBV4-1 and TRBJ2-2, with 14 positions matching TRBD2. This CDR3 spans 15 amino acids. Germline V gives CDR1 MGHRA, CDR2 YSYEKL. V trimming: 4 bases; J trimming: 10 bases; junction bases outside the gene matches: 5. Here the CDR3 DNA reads TGCGCCAGCAGCCGCCCGACTAGCGGGAGGGTGGAGCTGTTTTTT. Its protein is CASSRPTSGRVELFF.

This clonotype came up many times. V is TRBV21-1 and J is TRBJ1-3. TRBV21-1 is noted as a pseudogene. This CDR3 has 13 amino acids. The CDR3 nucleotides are TGTGCCAGCAGCAGGAATTCTGGAAACACCATATATTTT. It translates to CASSRNSGNTIYF.